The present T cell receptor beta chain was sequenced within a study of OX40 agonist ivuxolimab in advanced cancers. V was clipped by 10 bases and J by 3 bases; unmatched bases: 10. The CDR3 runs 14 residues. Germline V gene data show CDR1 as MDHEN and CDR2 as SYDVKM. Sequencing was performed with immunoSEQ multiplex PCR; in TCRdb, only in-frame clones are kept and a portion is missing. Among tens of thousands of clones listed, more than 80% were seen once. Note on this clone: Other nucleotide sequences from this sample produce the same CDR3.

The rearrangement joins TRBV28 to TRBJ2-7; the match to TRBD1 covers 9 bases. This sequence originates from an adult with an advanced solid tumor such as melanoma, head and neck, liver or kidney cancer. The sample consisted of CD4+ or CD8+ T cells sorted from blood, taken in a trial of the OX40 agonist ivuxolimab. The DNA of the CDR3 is TGTGCCACTCGCCGGACAGGGGTCAGCTACGAGCAGTACTTC. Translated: CATRRTGVSYEQYF.